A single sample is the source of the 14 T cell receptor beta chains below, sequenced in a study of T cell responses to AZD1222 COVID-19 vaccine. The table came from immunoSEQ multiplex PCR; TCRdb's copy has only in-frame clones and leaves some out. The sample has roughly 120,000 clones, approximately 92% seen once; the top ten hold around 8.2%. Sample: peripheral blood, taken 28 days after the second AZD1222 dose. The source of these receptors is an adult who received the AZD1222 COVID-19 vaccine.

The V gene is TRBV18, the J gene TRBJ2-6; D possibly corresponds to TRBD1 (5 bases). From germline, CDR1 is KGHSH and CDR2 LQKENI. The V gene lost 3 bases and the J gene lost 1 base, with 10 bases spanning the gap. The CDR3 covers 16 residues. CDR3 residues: CASSPLTVSGANVLTF. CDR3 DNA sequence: TGTGCCAGCTCACCTTTGACAGTGTCTGGGGCCAACGTCCTGACTTTC.

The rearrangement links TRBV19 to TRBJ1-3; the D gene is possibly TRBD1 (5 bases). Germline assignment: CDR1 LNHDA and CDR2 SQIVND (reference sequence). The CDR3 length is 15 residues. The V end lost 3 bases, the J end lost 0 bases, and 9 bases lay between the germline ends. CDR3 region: CASSMATVSGNTIYF. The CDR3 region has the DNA TGTGCCAGTAGTATGGCGACAGTCTCTGGAAACACCATATATTTT. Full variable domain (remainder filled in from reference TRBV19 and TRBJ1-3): DGGITQSPKYLFRKEGQNVTLSCEQNLNHDAMYWYRQDPGQGLRLIYYSQIVNDFQKGDIAEGYSVSREKKESFPLTVTSAQKNPTAFYLCASSMATVSGNTIYFGEGSWLTVV.

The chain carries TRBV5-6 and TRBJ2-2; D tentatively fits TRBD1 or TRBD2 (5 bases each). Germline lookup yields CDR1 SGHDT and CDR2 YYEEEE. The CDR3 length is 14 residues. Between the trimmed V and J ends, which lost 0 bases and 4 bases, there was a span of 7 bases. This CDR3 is CASSLGGTTGELFF. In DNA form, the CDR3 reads TGTGCCAGCAGCTTGGGGGGGACCACCGGGGAGCTGTTTTTT. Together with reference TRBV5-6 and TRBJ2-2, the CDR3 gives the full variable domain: DAGVTQSPTHLIKTRGQQVTLRCSPKSGHDTVSWYQQALGQGPQFIFQYYEEEERQRGNFPDRFSGHQFPNYSSELNVNALLLGDSALYLCASSLGGTTGELFFGEGSRLTVL.

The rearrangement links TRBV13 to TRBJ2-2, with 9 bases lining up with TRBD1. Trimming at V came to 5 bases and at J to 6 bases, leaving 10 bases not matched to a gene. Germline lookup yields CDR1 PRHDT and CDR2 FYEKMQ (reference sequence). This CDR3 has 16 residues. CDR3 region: CASSPPGQGRSGELFF. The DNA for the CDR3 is TGTGCCAGCAGCCCGCCGGGACAGGGAAGGTCCGGGGAGCTGTTTTTT.

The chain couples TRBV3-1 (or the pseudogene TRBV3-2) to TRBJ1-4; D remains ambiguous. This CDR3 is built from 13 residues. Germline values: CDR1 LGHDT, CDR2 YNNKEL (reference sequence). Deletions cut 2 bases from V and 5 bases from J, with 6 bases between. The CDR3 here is CASSQRENEKLFF. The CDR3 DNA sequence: TGTGCCAGCAGCCAACGGGAAAATGAAAAACTGTTTTTT.

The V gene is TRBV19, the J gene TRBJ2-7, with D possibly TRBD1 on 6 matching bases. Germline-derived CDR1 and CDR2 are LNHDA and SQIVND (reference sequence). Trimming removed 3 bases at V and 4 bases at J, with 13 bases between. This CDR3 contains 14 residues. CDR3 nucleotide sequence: TGTGCCAGTAGTATGGATCGGCAGGGGTACGAGCAGTACTTC. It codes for CASSMDRQGYEQYF.

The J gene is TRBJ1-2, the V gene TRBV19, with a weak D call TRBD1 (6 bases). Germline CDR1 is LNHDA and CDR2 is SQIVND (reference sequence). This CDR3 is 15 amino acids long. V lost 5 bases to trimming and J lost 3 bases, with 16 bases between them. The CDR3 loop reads CASSPSTGSDYGYTF. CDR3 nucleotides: TGTGCCAGTAGTCCGAGTACAGGGTCCGACTATGGCTACACCTTC.

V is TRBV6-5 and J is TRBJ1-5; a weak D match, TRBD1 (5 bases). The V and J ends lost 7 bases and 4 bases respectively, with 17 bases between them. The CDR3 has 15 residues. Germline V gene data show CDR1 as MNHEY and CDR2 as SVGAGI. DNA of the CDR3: TGTGCCAGCAACGAGCGGGTCTGGGGGAATCAGCCCCAGCATTTT. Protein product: CASNERVWGNQPQHF.

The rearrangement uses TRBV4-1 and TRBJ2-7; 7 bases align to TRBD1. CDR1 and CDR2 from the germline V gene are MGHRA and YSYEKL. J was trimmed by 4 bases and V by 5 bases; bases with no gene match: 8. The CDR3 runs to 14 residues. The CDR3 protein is CASSEAAGGYEQYF. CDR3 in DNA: TGCGCCAGCAGCGAAGCGGCAGGGGGATACGAGCAGTACTTC.

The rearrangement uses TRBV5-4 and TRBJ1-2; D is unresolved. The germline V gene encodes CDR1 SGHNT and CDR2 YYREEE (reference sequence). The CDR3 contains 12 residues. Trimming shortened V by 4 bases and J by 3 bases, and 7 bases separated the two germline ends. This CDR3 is CASSGSYYGYTF. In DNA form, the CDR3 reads TGTGCCAGCAGCGGGTCGTACTATGGCTACACCTTC.

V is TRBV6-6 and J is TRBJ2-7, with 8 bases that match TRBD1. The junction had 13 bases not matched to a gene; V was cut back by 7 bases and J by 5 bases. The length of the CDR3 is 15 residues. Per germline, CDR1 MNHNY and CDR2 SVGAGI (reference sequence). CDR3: CASTQRTGKSHEQYF. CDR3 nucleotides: TGTGCCAGCACCCAAAGGACAGGGAAAAGCCACGAGCAGTACTTC.

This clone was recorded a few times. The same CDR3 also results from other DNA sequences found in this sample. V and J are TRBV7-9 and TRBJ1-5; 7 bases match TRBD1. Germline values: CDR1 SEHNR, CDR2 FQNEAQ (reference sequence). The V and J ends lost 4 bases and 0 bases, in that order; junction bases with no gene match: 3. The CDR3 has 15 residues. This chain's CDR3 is CASSSDRDSNQPQHF. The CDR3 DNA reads TGTGCCAGCAGCTCAGACAGGGATAGCAATCAGCCCCAGCATTTT.

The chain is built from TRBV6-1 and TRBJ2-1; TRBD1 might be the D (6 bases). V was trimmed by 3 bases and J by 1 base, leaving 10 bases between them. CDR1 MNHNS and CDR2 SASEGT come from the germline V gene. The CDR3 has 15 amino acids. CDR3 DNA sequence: TGTGCCAGCAGTGACAGGGGAAGGTCCTACAATGAGCAGTTCTTC. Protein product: CASSDRGRSYNEQFF.

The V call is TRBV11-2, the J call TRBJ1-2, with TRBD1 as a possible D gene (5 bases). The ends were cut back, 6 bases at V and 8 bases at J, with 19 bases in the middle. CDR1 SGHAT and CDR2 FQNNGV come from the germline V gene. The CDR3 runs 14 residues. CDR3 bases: TGTGCCAGCAGTCCCGAGGGCGGGGGTTGGGGCTACACCTTC. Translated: CASSPEGGGWGYTF. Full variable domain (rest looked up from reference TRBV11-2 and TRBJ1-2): EAGVAQSPRYKIIEKRQSVAFWCNPISGHATLYWYQQILGQGPKLLIQFQNNGVVDDSQLPKDRFSAERLKGVDSTLKIQPAKLEDSAVYLCASSPEGGGWGYTFGSGTRLTVV.